Sequencing of this TCR beta chain was carried out in a study of Ad26.COV2.S vaccination and SARS-CoV-2 variants. Study-wide results and limits: Substantial breadth was reportedly displayed by spike-specific CD8+ and CD4+ T cell responses after vaccination. Vaccine recipients had higher spike-specific TCR breadth than placebo recipients. From the TCR breadth and depth analyses, total T cell responses may have been underestimated.

The germline V gene encodes CDR1 KGHDR and CDR2 SFDVKD. The CDR3 length is 15 residues. Losses at the gene ends were 3 bases for V and 8 bases for J; bases not matched to a gene: 9. The method was immunoSEQ multiplex PCR; TCRdb's version includes in-frame clones alone and lacks a portion of them. This sample has about 470,000 clones, with about 90% found just once. Regarding treatment: roughly 20 received Ad26.COV2.S at low or high dose, single or two shots; roughly 5 received placebo; per-sample allocation not given. Vaccine and placebo recipients were sampled on day 63 after the first injection. The donor's status was that of an adult aged 18-55 years in Boston. A remark on this clone: Its specificity is not known.

The clonotype originates from a person between 18 and 65 years old who received the Ad26.COV2.S COVID-19 vaccine or a placebo. The rearrangement uses TRBV24-1 and TRBJ2-1, with TRBD2 matching over 7 bases. This specimen consisted of peripheral blood, obtained in a trial of Ad26.COV2.S vaccine versus placebo. CDR3 nucleotide sequence: TGTGCCACCAGTGATCCAGGCGGGAGTTTTTATGAGCAGTTCTTC. Its protein product is CATSDPGGSFYEQFF.